One and the same sample provided the 22 T cell receptor beta chains below, sequenced in a study of blood T cell repertoires in COVID-19. Assay used: immunoSEQ multiplex PCR; TCRdb lists only in-frame clones, some missing. The sample contains 110,000 to 150,000 clones, roughly 82% of which appear only once. Source material: peripheral blood. All receptors come from a man between 60 and 70 years old with active or convalescent COVID-19.

V gene TRBV24-1 combines with J gene TRBJ1-2, with unresolved D. Per the germline V gene, CDR1 is KGHDR and CDR2 is SFDVKD. This CDR3 has 15 amino acids. Between the trimmed V and J ends, which lost 4 bases and 4 bases, there was a span of 15 bases. The CDR3 here is CATSDRTTLGYGYTF. Written as DNA, the CDR3 is TGTGCCACCAGTGACCGCACCACACTAGGCTATGGCTACACCTTC.

J is TRBJ1-2 and V is TRBV6-6; D is uncertain. Germline V gives CDR1 MNHNY, CDR2 SVGAGI (reference sequence). There are 13 residues in the CDR3. Trimming took 5 bases from V and 2 from J, leaving 9 bases between them. The CDR3 region is CASSLRGNYGYTF. Written as DNA, the CDR3 is TGTGCCAGCAGTCTGCGCGGAAACTATGGCTACACCTTC.

This clone occurred once. The V and J genes are TRBV7-9 and TRBJ1-2; 8 nucleotides line up with TRBD1. CDR1 is SEHNR and CDR2 is FQNEAQ in the germline V gene (reference sequence). The CDR3 totals 16 residues. J gave up 7 bases and V 4 bases, and 14 bases lay outside the gene matches. The CDR3 reads CASSSRRTGLNTGYTF. The DNA for the CDR3 is TGTGCCAGCAGCTCCCGCCGGACAGGGTTAAACACTGGCTACACCTTC.

CDR3 residues: CASAGRAYNEQFF. DNA for the CDR3: TGTGCCAGCGCCGGGAGGGCCTACAATGAGCAGTTCTTC. This chain links TRBV28 with TRBJ2-1, with 8 bases that match TRBD2. The CDR3 contains 13 residues. After removal of 8 bases from V and 2 bases from J, the junction contained 2 bases not matched to a gene. From germline, CDR1 is MDHEN and CDR2 SYDVKM. Full variable domain (outside the CDR3, taken from reference TRBV28 and TRBJ2-1): DVKVTQSSRYLVKRTGEKVFLECVQDMDHENMFWYRQDPGLGLRLIYFSYDVKMKEKGDIPEGYSVSREKKERFSLILESASTNQTSMYLCASAGRAYNEQFFGPGTRLTVL.

The V gene is TRBV5-1, the J gene TRBJ2-1, with D unresolved. Germline V gives CDR1 SGHRS, CDR2 YFSETQ. The V gene lost 0 bases and the J gene lost 7 bases, with 11 bases spanning the gap. The CDR3 contains 14 residues. The chain's CDR3 is CASSLDFPRNEQFF. The CDR3 DNA reads TGCGCCAGCAGCTTGGACTTCCCGAGGAATGAGCAGTTCTTC.

The chain is built from TRBV7-8 and TRBJ1-2; 7 bases map to TRBD1. CDR3 size: 13 residues. Unmatched junction bases numbered 7, after V lost 7 bases and J lost 5 bases. Germline-derived CDR1 and CDR2 are SGHVS and FQNEAQ. CDR3 DNA sequence: TGTGCCAGCACCGACAGGGCATCGTATGGCTACACCTTC. It yields the protein CASTDRASYGYTF.

The DNA of the CDR3 is TGCGCCAGCGGGAAGATTAGCGCCTACACAGATACGCAGTATTTT. As protein: CASGKISAYTDTQYF. The chain couples TRBV10-2 to TRBJ2-3; D may be TRBD2 (5 bases). Germline V lookup: CDR1 WSHSY, CDR2 SAAADI. With 8 bases removed from V and 2 bases from J, the gap between germline ends came to 17 bases. The CDR3 covers 15 residues.

The chain uses TRBV27 and TRBJ1-1; 12 nucleotides align to TRBD1. Germline loops: CDR1 MNHEY, CDR2 SMNVEV (reference sequence). The V and J ends lost 5 bases and 3 bases, in that order; junction bases with no gene match: 10. The CDR3 runs to 17 residues. CDR3 region: CASSKGQGAGLDTEAFF. In DNA form, the CDR3 reads TGTGCCAGCAGTAAGGGACAGGGGGCTGGTTTGGACACTGAAGCTTTCTTT.

This chain uses TRBV6-5 with TRBJ1-5; maybe TRBD1 (5 bases). The germline gives CDR1 MNHEY, CDR2 SVGAGI. CDR3 size: 12 residues. V dropped 6 bases and J dropped 5 bases, with 8 bases sitting between them. The CDR3 loop reads CASRWGDQPQHF. The DNA of the CDR3 is TGTGCCAGCAGATGGGGCGATCAGCCCCAGCATTTT.

V and J are TRBV25-1 and TRBJ2-1, with TRBD2 identical over 12 bases. The germline V gene has CDR1 MGHDK and CDR2 SYGVNS. The CDR3 contains 18 residues. The ends lost 0 bases at V and 9 bases at J; junction bases unmatched: 12. The CDR3 nucleotides are TGTGCCAGCAGTGAATATCCTGTTAGACTAGCGGGAGTTGGTGAGCAGTTCTTC. As protein: CASSEYPVRLAGVGEQFF.

This chain connects TRBV12-3 or TRBV12-4 to TRBJ1-2; D is unresolved. CDR3 length: 13 amino acids. The V end lost 2 bases, the J end lost 6 bases, and 10 bases lay between the germline ends. The CDR3 DNA is TGTGCCAGCAGTTTAAAGACATATGATGGCTACACCTTC. Translated, it gives CASSLKTYDGYTF.

The chain recombines TRBV20-1 with TRBJ1-5; D is possibly TRBD1 (5 bases). The ends were cut back, 3 bases at V and 2 bases at J, with 11 bases in the middle. Germline V lookup: CDR1 DFQATT, CDR2 SNEGSKA (reference sequence). The CDR3 loop spans 14 amino acids. This CDR3 reads CSASPQAGNQPQHF. As DNA, the CDR3 is TGCAGTGCTAGTCCACAGGCGGGCAATCAGCCCCAGCATTTT.

This clone was detected only once. The J gene is TRBJ2-7, the V gene TRBV4-3; the match to TRBD1 covers 9 bases. V dropped 0 bases and J dropped 2; count of bases not matched to a gene: 2. This CDR3 has 15 residues. Looked up from germline, CDR1 is LGHNA and CDR2 is YSLEER. DNA of the CDR3: TGCGCCAGCAGCCAAGAGGACAGGGGAACCTACGAGCAGTACTTC. Its translation is CASSQEDRGTYEQYF.

This clone was picked up one time. This rearrangement joins TRBV5-1 to TRBJ1-4; possibly TRBD1 for D (5 bases). V lost 0 bases and J 8 bases, leaving 11 bases between the germline ends. The germline V gene encodes CDR1 SGHRS and CDR2 YFSETQ. The CDR3 is made up of 14 amino acids. The DNA for the CDR3 is TGCGCCAGCAGCTTGGGGACACGACAGGAAAAACTGTTTTTT. It is translated as CASSLGTRQEKLFF.

The rearrangement links TRBV5-1 to TRBJ2-1; tentative D call: TRBD2 (6 bases). The V gene lost 5 bases and the J gene lost 9 bases, with 18 bases spanning the gap. Per the germline V gene, CDR1 is SGHRS and CDR2 is YFSETQ. The CDR3 totals 14 residues. The CDR3 spells CASSWGEERREQFF. CDR3 in DNA: TGCGCCAGCAGTTGGGGGGAGGAGAGGCGTGAGCAGTTCTTC. The full variable domain, its missing parts supplied by reference TRBV5-1 and TRBJ2-1, is KAGVTQTPRYLIKTRGQQVTLSCSPISGHRSVSWYQQTPGQGLQFLFEYFSETQRNKGNFPGRFSGRQFSNSRSEMNVSTLELGDSALYLCASSWGEERREQFFGPGTRLTVL.

The chain recombines TRBV6-5 with TRBJ1-2, with D tentatively TRBD1 (6 bases). This CDR3 spans 13 amino acids. Germline V CDR1 and CDR2: MNHEY, SVGAGI. V gave up 6 bases and J gave up 1 base, with 9 bases separating them. In nucleotides, the CDR3 is TGTGCCAGCAGGCAGGACAGTAACTATGGCTACACCTTC. Protein: CASRQDSNYGYTF.

This clone was counted many times. V and J are TRBV5-4 and TRBJ1-4; unclear D gene. The CDR3 extends over 18 amino acids. The germline V and J ends were trimmed by 0 bases and 0 bases, with 15 bases remaining between them. Germline CDR1 and CDR2: SGHNT and YYREEE (reference sequence). CDR3 DNA: TGTGCCAGCAGCTTGGGAGCCCCTCGGCGGACAACTAATGAAAAACTGTTTTTT. As protein: CASSLGAPRRTTNEKLFF.

This chain connects TRBV6-5 to TRBJ1-2; 7 bases are shared with TRBD1. Trimming at V came to 5 bases and at J to 8 bases, leaving 8 bases not matched to a gene. This CDR3 has 13 residues. The germline V gene encodes CDR1 MNHEY and CDR2 SVGAGI. The DNA of the CDR3 is TGTGCCAGCAGTCAGGGGGGCTTTTTGGGCTACACCTTC. Translated: CASSQGGFLGYTF.

V and J are TRBV6-6 and TRBJ2-1, with D unclear. Trimming pared 0 bases from V and 6 bases from J, leaving 9 bases between. Germline CDR1 is MNHNY and CDR2 is SVGAGI (reference sequence). The CDR3 covers 14 residues. The CDR3 bases are TGTGCCAGCAGTTACTCGTGGCTGTCCAATGAGCAGTTCTTC. It translates to CASSYSWLSNEQFF.

Here the CDR3 DNA reads TGTGCCATCAGTGAGTCAGGGCAGGGGACTAACTATGGCTACACCTTC. It is translated as CAISESGQGTNYGYTF. The rearrangement uses TRBV10-3 and TRBJ1-2; D is possibly TRBD1 (6 bases). V gave up 0 bases and J gave up 0 bases, with 11 bases separating them. Germline loops: CDR1 ENHRY, CDR2 SYGVKD. The CDR3 extends over 16 amino acids.

This clone is a singleton in its sample. The rearrangement links TRBV15 to TRBJ2-7; D is unclear. Germline V gene data show CDR1 as LNHNV and CDR2 as YYDKDF (reference sequence). The V and J ends lost 6 bases and 3 bases respectively, with 9 bases between them. This CDR3 region has 12 residues. The CDR3 DNA follows: TGTGCCACCAGTCCGGGTATCTACGAGCAGTACTTC. It encodes CATSPGIYEQYF.

This chain's CDR3 is CASSLAGVDTQYF. CDR3 sequence (DNA): TGTGCCAGCAGTCTAGCGGGGGTAGATACGCAGTATTTT. The genes are TRBV28 and TRBJ2-3; 10 bases match TRBD2. CDR3 size: 13 residues. V lost 5 bases, J lost 5 bases, and 1 base stayed unmatched. The germline V gene encodes CDR1 MDHEN and CDR2 SYDVKM.